This T cell receptor beta chain was identified during a study of control samples from healthy donors and cancer patients. This clone was seen more than once but under ten times. Libraries were prepared by immunoSEQ multiplex PCR; TCRdb keeps only in-frame clonotypes and omits some of them. This sample has 110,000 or so clones, with just under 90% found just once. The sequencing input was blood. This receptor was taken from a man aged 25-45 years in good health.

CDR3 DNA: TGCGCCAGCAGCTTGGTACAGGGCTACACTGAAGCTTTCTTT. Its translation: CASSLVQGYTEAFF. The rearrangement links TRBV5-1 to TRBJ1-1; D possibly corresponds to TRBD1 (6 bases). Germline V lookup: CDR1 SGHRS, CDR2 YFSETQ. The CDR3 length is 14 residues. The germline V and J ends were trimmed by 0 bases and 3 bases, with 9 bases remaining between them.